The clone carrying this T cell receptor beta chain was seen only once. Its matching antigen is unknown. CDR3 length: 13 amino acids. CDR1 and CDR2 (germline): SGHKS, YYEKEE (reference sequence). Trimming cost V 4 bases and J 5 bases, with 10 bases left between them. The PCR contained 60 Vbeta and 13 Jbeta primers. Sequencing was performed with immunoSEQ multiplex PCR; in TCRdb, only in-frame clones are kept and a portion is missing. This sample has roughly 100,000 clones; 78% occur once, and the top ten carry 1.5% to 2%. This entry is derived from a study of cytomegalovirus exposure and HLA in healthy donors. Study-wide context: Early released data comprised around 85 million unique TCRs from HLA-typed donors.

General study findings and limits: Highest at DRB1 and lowest at HLA-C, TCR association rates differed among HLA loci in a later analysis. Some highly shared sequence variants likely arose as a pipeline artifact.

Specimen: PBMCs. This receptor was obtained from a woman in her thirties or forties in good health and CMV-seronegative. The chain has TRBV5-5 and TRBJ2-4; possibly TRBD1 for D (5 bases). The CDR3 DNA reads TGTGCCAGCAGCCCGACGACAGAAAACATTCAGTACTTC. Protein sequence: CASSPTTENIQYF.